A single sample gave rise to the 5 T cell receptor beta chains below, sequenced in a study of shared T cell receptors in the human thymus. Sequenced by immunoSEQ multiplex PCR; TCRdb stores in-frame clones only, minus some. The table lists about 540,000 clones, about 80% of them singletons. Separately, the same data were catalogued under a study of human thymus T cells.

The specimen was thymocytes. These TCRs come from a boy younger than two with a congenital heart defect.

V gene TRBV30 combines with J gene TRBJ2-1; 8 positions agree with TRBD2. The CDR3 spans 14 residues. With V trimmed by 1 base and J by 8 bases, 7 bases remained unmatched. Germline CDR1 and CDR2: GTSNPN and SVGIG (reference sequence). The CDR3 sequence is CAWSGNGRGDEQFF. The CDR3, as DNA: TGTGCCTGGAGTGGTAACGGGAGGGGCGATGAGCAGTTCTTC.

This clone was counted only a few times. V usage is TRBV7-9 and J usage is TRBJ2-3; 16 bases fit TRBD2. J lost 2 bases, V lost 5 bases, and 7 bases had no gene match. The CDR3 extends over 18 amino acids. CDR1 is SEHNR, CDR2 FQNEAQ, per germline (reference sequence). CDR3 coding DNA: TGTGCCAGCAGCCAACCGGGACTAGCGGGAGGGAACACAGATACGCAGTATTTT. As protein: CASSQPGLAGGNTDTQYF. Filled out from reference TRBV7-9 and TRBJ2-3, the complete variable domain reads DTGVSQNPRHKITKRGQNVTFRCDPISEHNRLYWYRQTLGQGPEFLTYFQNEAQLEKSRLLSDRFSAERPKGSFSTLEIQRTEQGDSAMYLCASSQPGLAGGNTDTQYFGPGTRLTVL.

This sequence joins TRBV4-3 and TRBJ2-1; 14 bases align to TRBD2. The CDR3 totals 20 residues. Germline V lookup: CDR1 LGHNA, CDR2 YSLEER. V dropped 0 bases and J dropped 1; count of bases not matched to a gene: 8. The DNA for the CDR3 is TGCGCCAGCAGCCAAGATTATGGGACTAGCGGGAGAGGGTCCTACAATGAGCAGTTCTTC. Translation gives CASSQDYGTSGRGSYNEQFF.

The V call is TRBV25-1, the J call TRBJ1-2, with a weak D call TRBD1 (5 bases). The length of the CDR3 is 13 residues. The germline V gene encodes CDR1 MGHDK and CDR2 SYGVNS. With 3 bases removed from V and 4 bases from J, the gap between germline ends came to 9 bases. The CDR3 spells CASSDRAPYGYTF. DNA for the CDR3: TGTGCCAGCAGTGACAGGGCCCCCTATGGCTACACCTTC.

The chain joins TRBV5-5 to TRBJ1-2; 7 bases agree with TRBD1. The CDR3 is 15 amino acids. The V gene's germline CDR1 is SGHKS and CDR2 YYEKEE (reference sequence). Germline trimming cut 3 bases from V and 4 bases from J; bases unmatched to any gene: 9. CDR3 sequence: CASSSSGQPSYGYTF. In DNA, the CDR3 is TGTGCCAGCAGCTCCTCGGGACAGCCTTCCTATGGCTACACCTTC.